This entry concerns a single T cell receptor beta chain. Data came from immunoSEQ multiplex PCR; TCRdb stores just in-frame clones and leaves some out. This sample yields around 170,000 clones, of which about 91% are seen a single time; approximately 4.9% belongs to the top ten. The data belong to a study of control samples from healthy donors and cancer patients. V lost 1 base to trimming and J lost 3 bases; unmatched junction nucleotides: 5. The germline gives CDR1 PRHDT, CDR2 FYEKMQ (reference sequence). This CDR3 comprises 17 residues. The rearrangement uses TRBV13 and TRBJ2-5; 13 bases match TRBD2. This clonotype was sampled from a woman aged 25 to 39 in good health. The sample consisted of blood. CDR3 in DNA: TGTGCCAGCAGCTTAGAAGGGGGGACTAGCGGGGAAGAGACCCAGTACTTC. Protein sequence: CASSLEGGTSGEETQYF.